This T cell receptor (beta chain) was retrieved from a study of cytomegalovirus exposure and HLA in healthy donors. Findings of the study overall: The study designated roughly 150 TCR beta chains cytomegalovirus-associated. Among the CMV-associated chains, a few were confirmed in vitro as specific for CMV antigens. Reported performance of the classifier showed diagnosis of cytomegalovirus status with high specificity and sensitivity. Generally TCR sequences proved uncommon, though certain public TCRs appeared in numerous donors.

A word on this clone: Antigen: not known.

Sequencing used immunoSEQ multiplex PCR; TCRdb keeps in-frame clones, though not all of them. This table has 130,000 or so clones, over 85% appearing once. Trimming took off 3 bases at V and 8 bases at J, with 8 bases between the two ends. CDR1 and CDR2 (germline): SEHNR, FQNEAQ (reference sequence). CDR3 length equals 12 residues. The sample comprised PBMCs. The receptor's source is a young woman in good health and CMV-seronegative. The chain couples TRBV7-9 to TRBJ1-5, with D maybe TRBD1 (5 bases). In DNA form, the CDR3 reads TGTGCCAGCAGCTTGGACACCGAGCCCCAGCATTTT. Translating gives CASSLDTEPQHF.